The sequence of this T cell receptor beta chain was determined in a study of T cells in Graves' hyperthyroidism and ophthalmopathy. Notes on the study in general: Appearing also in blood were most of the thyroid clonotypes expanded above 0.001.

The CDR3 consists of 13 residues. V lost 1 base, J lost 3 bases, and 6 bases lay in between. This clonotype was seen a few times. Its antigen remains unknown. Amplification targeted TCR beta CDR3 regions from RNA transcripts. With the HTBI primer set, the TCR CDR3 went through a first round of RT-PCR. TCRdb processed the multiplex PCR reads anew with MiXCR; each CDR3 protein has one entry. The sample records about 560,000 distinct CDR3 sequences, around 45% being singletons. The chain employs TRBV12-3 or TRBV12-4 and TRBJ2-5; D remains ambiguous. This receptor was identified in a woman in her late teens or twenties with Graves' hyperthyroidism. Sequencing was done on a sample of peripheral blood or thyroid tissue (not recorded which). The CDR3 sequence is CASSLVVEETQYF. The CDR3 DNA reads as TGTGCCAGCAGTTTAGTTGTAGAAGAGACCCAGTACTTC.